This T cell receptor beta chain was identified during a study of identical twins. TCRdb reprocessed the 5' RACE reads via MiXCR and lists one record per CDR3 protein. This sample yields approximately 890,000 distinct CDR3 sequences, of which roughly an eighth are seen a single time; 1.5% to 2% belongs to the top ten. Overall study results and limits: Reduced insertions were recorded for abundant cord blood beta clonotypes, with no such pattern in memory repertoires. Twins' surplus sharing was weaker for beta out-of-frame sequences.

Ten or more counts support this clonotype. The target antigen is unknown. The same data also contributed to another study, on yellow fever vaccine responses in identical twins.

The clonotype comes from a woman between 18 and 30 years old in good health. Material: PBMCs.

DNA for the CDR3: TGCAGTGCTAGAGATTATAGAGCGGGAGCTGCCACCGAGCAGTACTTC. Translating gives CSARDYRAGAATEQYF. The gene calls are TRBV20-1 and TRBJ2-7, with 8 positions matching TRBD2. CDR1 is DFQATT and CDR2 is SNEGSKA in the germline V gene (reference sequence). With V trimmed by 0 bases and J by 6 bases, 13 bases remained unmatched. This CDR3 contains 16 residues.